This TCR beta chain was profiled in a study of CD8 T cells in ankylosing spondylitis. In this sample, this clonotype turned up a few times. From the 5' RACE reads, TCRdb called clonotypes with MiXCR, one entry per CDR3 protein. This table has some 200,000 distinct CDR3 sequences, around 25% appearing once. Trimming shortened V by 3 bases and J by 1 base, and 9 bases separated the two germline ends. The CDR3 sequence is 14 residues long. Germline CDR1 reads DFQATT; CDR2 reads SNEGSKA (reference sequence). The clonotype was recovered from a male donor with ankylosing spondylitis or in good health (not recorded which). The chain couples TRBV20-1 to TRBJ2-2; D gene uncertain. The specimen was blood, either unsorted or a sorted T cell fraction (not recorded which). CDR3 sequence (DNA): TGCAGTGCTAGCAGGCCGGGGAACACCGGGGAGCTGTTTTTT. Translation: CSASRPGNTGELFF.